This T cell receptor beta chain appears in the sequencing data of a study of molecular identifiers for immune sequencing clone quantification. It was with previously described methods and listed TCR primers that bulk TCR libraries were made. Each CDR3 protein gets one entry after TCRdb re-called the PCR reads with MiXCR. Of more than 300,000 distinct CDR3 sequences listed, 20% to 25% were seen once; the top ten hold approximately 0.8%. J lost 1 base, V lost 3 bases, and 15 bases had no gene match. Germline lookup yields CDR1 DFQATT and CDR2 SNEGSKA (reference sequence). The CDR3 sequence is 17 residues long. This clonotype occurred once.

The sample consisted of naive CD8+ T cells from blood, with Jurkat cell RNA spiked in. Subset of the sample: FACS-sorted CD8+CD4-CCR7+CD45RA+ naive T cells. V is TRBV20-1 and J is TRBJ2-7, with 7 bases lining up with TRBD1. This sequence was found in a human donor in good health. Some libraries in this study had Jurkat cell RNA spiked in. CDR3 sequence reads: CSARGYYRGDWSYEQYF. Here the CDR3 DNA reads TGCAGTGCTAGGGGTTACTACAGGGGTGATTGGTCCTACGAGCAGTACTTC.